This TCR beta chain derives from a study of blood T cell repertoires in COVID-19 (dated by TCRdb to 2020 to 2021). About the full investigation: Samples covering the acute and convalescent phases of COVID-19 were provided by collaborators in the United States, Italy and Spain. Where available, HLA class I and class II types were obtained from metadata supplied by the sample provider rather than from assay-based typing. The repertoires were released in a freely available public database intended as a resource for research on the immune response to SARS-CoV-2. Subjects who had been exposed to COVID-19, were actively infected with it, or had recovered from it provided the deeply sampled blood TCRbeta repertoires that made up the dataset. The material from the prospective study consisted of cDNA or gDNA derived from T cells, B-cell-depleted T cells, or PBMCs. The samples were drawn from the first 160 participants of the ongoing ImmuneRACE study and from 1,254 subjects provided by 6 global collaborators. The sample metadata nearly always contained a de-identified subject ID, COVID-19 status, age in years and sex.

TCRbeta CDR3 regions were amplified from genomic DNA using the immunoSEQ Assay, a bias-controlled multiplex PCR. As for how the authors treated the data: Nucleated cell counts per sample were estimated from amplification of reference gene primers within the assay. Sequence reads were collapsed and filtered to measure the absolute abundance of every unique TCRbeta CDR3 rearrangement. For each sample, productive Simpson clonality was calculated as the square root of Simpson's diversity index over productive rearrangements. TCRdb stores this immuneACCESS table with in-frame sequences only. Part of the clones is absent; in the studies checked, under half of the shortfall reflects unresolved V genes, and no reason is known for the rest. The V and J calls and clone size are taken from that table; D and trimming were inferred from the DNA. Counted in this sample were some 300,000 clones; around nine tenths of them appeared once. The top ten hold roughly 8.9% of the sample.

Taken from cysteine to phenylalanine, the CDR3 has 15 residues. CDR3 DNA is the only sequence kept; it has 45 bases, read in frame from the first base. V loses 3 bases of germline sequence and J loses 8 bases, and the interval between the two ends is 19 bases. The germline V gene yields MNHEY for CDR1 and SVGEGT for CDR2. With regard to this clone: Its cognate antigen has yet to be identified. No much larger clone is present one base from it, and per-base qualities are unavailable.

In the prospective study, participants were about 18 to 95 years old, resided in about 25 geographic areas of the United States, and were enrolled through a virtual design. In the prospective study, participants were assigned to cohorts based on the clinical history participants reported in a screening survey and a study questionnaire. ImmuneRACE Cohort 3 recovered participants were defined by two consecutive negative NP/OP PCR tests, healthcare professional clearance, or symptom resolution. Mobile phlebotomists in the prospective study collected whole blood, serum and a nasopharyngeal or oropharyngeal swab from every participant. Additional blood draws and questionnaires over an approximately 2-month period could optionally be provided by prospective study participants. Before DNA extraction, prospective study blood samples were shipped either frozen or at room temperature. Overall study results and their limits: The quantity of clinical and demographic metadata differed by source and by participant and was supplied without curation.

The source material was PBMCs or T cells enriched from blood (not recorded which). The chain employs TRBV6-2 or TRBV6-3 and TRBJ1-2; tentative D gene TRBD1, with 5 bases matching. The TCR comes from a woman aged 40 to 49 who had recovered from COVID-19. The base sequence is TGTGCCAGCAGTTATCAAGGGGATCTTTACCAAGGCTACACCTTC. It encodes CASSYQGDLYQGYTF.